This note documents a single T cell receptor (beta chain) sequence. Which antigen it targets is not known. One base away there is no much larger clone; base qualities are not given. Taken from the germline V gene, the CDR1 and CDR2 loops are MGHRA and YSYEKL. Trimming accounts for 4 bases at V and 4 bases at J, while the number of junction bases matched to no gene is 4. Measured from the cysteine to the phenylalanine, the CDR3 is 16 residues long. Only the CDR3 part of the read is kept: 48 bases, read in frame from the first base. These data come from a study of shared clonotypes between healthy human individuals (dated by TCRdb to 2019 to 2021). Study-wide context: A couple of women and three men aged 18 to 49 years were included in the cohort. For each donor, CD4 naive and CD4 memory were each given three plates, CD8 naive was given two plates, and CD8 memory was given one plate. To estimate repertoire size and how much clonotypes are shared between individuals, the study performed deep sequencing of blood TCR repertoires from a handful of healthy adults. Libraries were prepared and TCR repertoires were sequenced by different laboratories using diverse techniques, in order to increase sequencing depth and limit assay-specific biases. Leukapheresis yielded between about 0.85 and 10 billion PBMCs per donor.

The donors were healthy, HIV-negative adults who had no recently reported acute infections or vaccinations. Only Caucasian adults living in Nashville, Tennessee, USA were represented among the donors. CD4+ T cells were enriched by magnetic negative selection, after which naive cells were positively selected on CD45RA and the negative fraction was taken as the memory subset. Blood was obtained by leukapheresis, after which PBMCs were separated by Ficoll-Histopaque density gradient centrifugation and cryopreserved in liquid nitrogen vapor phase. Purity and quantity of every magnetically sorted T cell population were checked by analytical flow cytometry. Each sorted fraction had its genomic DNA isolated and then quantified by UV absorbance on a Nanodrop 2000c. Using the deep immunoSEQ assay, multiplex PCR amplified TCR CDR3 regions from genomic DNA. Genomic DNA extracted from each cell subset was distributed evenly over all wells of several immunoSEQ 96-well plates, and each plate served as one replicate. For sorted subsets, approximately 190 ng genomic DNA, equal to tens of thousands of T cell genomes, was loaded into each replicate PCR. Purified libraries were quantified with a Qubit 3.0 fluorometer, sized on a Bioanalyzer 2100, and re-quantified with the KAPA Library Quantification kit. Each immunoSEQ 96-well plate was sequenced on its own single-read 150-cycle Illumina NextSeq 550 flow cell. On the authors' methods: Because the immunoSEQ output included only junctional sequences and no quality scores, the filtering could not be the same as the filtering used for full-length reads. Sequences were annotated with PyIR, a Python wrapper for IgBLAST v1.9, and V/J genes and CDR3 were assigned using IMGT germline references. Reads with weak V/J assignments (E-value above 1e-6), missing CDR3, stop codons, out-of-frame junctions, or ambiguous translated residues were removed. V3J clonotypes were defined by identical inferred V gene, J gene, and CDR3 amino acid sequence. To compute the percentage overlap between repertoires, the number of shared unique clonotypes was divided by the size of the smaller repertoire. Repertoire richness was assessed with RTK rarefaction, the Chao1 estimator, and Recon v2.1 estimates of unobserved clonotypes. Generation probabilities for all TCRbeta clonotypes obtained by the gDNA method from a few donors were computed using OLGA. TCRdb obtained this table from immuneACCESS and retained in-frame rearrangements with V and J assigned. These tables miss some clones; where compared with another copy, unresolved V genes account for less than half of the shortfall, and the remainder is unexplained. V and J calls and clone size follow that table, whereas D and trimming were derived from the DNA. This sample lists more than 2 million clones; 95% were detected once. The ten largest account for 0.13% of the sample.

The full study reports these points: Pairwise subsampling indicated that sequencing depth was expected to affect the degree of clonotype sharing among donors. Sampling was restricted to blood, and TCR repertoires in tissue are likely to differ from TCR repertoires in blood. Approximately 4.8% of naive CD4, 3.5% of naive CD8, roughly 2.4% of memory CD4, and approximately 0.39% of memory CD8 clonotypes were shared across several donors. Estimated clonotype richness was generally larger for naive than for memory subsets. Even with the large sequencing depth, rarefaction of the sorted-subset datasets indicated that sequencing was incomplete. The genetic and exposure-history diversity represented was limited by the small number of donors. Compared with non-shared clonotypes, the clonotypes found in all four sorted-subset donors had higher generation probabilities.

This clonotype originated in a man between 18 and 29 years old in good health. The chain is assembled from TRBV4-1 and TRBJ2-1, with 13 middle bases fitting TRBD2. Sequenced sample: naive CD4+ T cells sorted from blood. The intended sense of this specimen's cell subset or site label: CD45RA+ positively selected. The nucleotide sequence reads TGCGCCAGCAGCCCGGGACTAGCGGGGTCTTACAATGAGCAGTTCTTC. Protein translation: CASSPGLAGSYNEQFF.